The present T cell receptor (beta chain) was sequenced within a study of shared clonotypes between healthy human individuals. Study at large: Those who served as donors were a couple of women and a few men between the ages of 18 and 49.

The CDR3 totals 14 residues. Trimming at V came to 7 bases and at J to 5 bases, leaving 8 bases not matched to a gene. The V gene's germline CDR1 is MNHNS and CDR2 SASEGT. This clone was found a few times. What it recognizes is unknown. Study-level results: When compared with the clonotypes that were shared by all four sorted-subset donors, the non-shared clonotypes turned out to have lower generation probabilities.

Generated by immunoSEQ multiplex PCR, the TCRdb table keeps only in-frame clones and is missing some. The sample carries 950,000 to 1,300,000 clones, roughly 70% recorded once. The source of this sequence is a man aged 18 to 29 in good health. The chain has TRBV6-1 and TRBJ2-7; 10 bases line up with TRBD1. Specimen: memory CD4+ T cells sorted from blood. The subset is: CD45RA-negative fraction. The CDR3 spells CASTVGTGAHEQYF. The CDR3 region has the DNA TGTGCCAGCACTGTCGGGACAGGGGCACACGAGCAGTACTTC.